Presented here are 19 T cell receptor beta chains from one specimen sequenced in a study of blood T cell repertoires in COVID-19. Method: immunoSEQ multiplex PCR; TCRdb's copy keeps in-frame clones and lacks some. There are roughly 190,000 clones in the sample; approximately 86% occur only once, and around 25% lies in the top ten. Sequencing was carried out using PBMCs or T cells enriched from blood (not recorded which). Source of these receptors: a woman in her forties in a cohort exposed to, infected with or recovered from COVID-19 (not recorded which).

This chain connects TRBV19 to TRBJ2-4; D remains unclear. Germline assignment: CDR1 LNHDA and CDR2 SQIVND (reference sequence). The CDR3 is 15 residues long. The V and J ends lost 3 bases and 0 bases respectively, with 9 bases between them. The CDR3 DNA sequence: TGTGCCAGTAGTATGGGCGTACTAGCCAAAAACATTCAGTACTTC. Amino acid sequence: CASSMGVLAKNIQYF.

The chain couples TRBV6-5 to TRBJ1-2; tentatively, D is TRBD1 (5 bases). The V and J ends lost 0 bases and 2 bases respectively, with 13 bases between them. Germline values: CDR1 MNHEY, CDR2 SVGAGI. The CDR3 runs 16 residues. The CDR3 loop reads CASSYSGRGGNYGYTF. The CDR3 nucleotides are TGTGCCAGCAGTTACTCAGGGCGTGGGGGGAACTATGGCTACACCTTC.

This chain joins TRBV2 and TRBJ1-5, with TRBD1 identical over 7 bases. J lost 3 bases, V lost 6 bases, and 5 bases had no gene match. Per germline, CDR1 SNHLY and CDR2 FYNNEI. This CDR3 contains 14 residues. The CDR3 region is CASRQGGVNQPQHF. For the CDR3, the DNA is TGTGCCAGCAGGCAGGGGGGAGTCAATCAGCCCCAGCATTTT.

Only a few counts were recorded for this clone. The rearrangement joins TRBV11-2 to TRBJ2-1; D possibly corresponds to TRBD2 (6 bases). Germline values: CDR1 SGHAT, CDR2 FQNNGV. With 5 bases removed from V and 12 bases from J, the gap between germline ends came to 14 bases. CDR3 length: 12 amino acids. CDR3 amino acids: CASSLGRRGQFF. CDR3 DNA sequence: TGTGCCAGCAGCCTGGGCCGGAGGGGGCAGTTCTTC.

This clone occurred a few times. The rearrangement uses TRBV5-1 and TRBJ2-1; 9 bases line up with TRBD2. V was pared by 1 base and J by 6 bases, with 2 bases of the junction left unmatched. The CDR3 spans 14 residues. From germline, CDR1 is SGHRS and CDR2 YFSETQ. The CDR3 bases are TGCGCCAGCAGCTTGACTAGCGGGCCCAATGAGCAGTTCTTC. Protein: CASSLTSGPNEQFF.

The V gene is TRBV4-1, the J gene TRBJ2-5; D might be TRBD1 (6 bases). Trimming pared 1 base from V and 4 bases from J, leaving 13 bases between. CDR3 length: 15 amino acids. Germline-derived CDR1 and CDR2 are MGHRA and YSYEKL. CDR3 region: CASSQAGGALETQYF. The CDR3 DNA follows: TGCGCCAGCAGCCAAGCTGGGGGCGCGTTAGAGACCCAGTACTTC.

The rearrangement joins TRBV5-4 to TRBJ1-5; D might be TRBD1 (5 bases). The CDR3 is made up of 16 amino acids. V lost 0 bases and J lost 6, with 16 bases in between. Germline assignment: CDR1 SGHNT and CDR2 YYREEE (reference sequence). The CDR3 coding sequence is TGTGCCAGCAGCTTGGGGGGAGGGGTTATTGGTCAGCCCCAGCATTTT. Translated, it gives CASSLGGGVIGQPQHF.

This chain joins TRBV7-8 and TRBJ2-2; D possibly corresponds to TRBD1 (6 bases). Trimming removed 1 base from V and 1 base from J, with 10 bases in between. Germline CDR1 reads SGHVS; CDR2 reads FQNEAQ. The CDR3 has 16 residues. The CDR3 sequence: CASSLVWDKNTGELFF. The CDR3 nucleotides read TGTGCCAGCAGCTTAGTTTGGGACAAGAACACCGGGGAGCTGTTTTTT.

This sequence joins TRBV5-4 and TRBJ1-6; 7 bases are shared with TRBD1. Germline assignment: CDR1 SGHNT and CDR2 YYREEE (reference sequence). With 5 bases clipped from V and 7 bases from J, the junction kept 6 bases outside the gene matches. The CDR3 covers 14 residues. CDR3 coding DNA: TGTGCCAGCAGGGAGACAGGGTTGAATTCACCCCTCCACTTT. This sequence encodes CASRETGLNSPLHF.

The chain is built from TRBV5-4 and TRBJ2-7; 14 bases are shared with TRBD2. V was clipped by 5 bases and J by 6 bases; unmatched bases: 19. The germline gives CDR1 SGHNT, CDR2 YYREEE (reference sequence). There are 19 residues in the CDR3. The CDR3 loop is CASSSGTSGGIGFPREQYF. The CDR3 DNA follows: TGTGCCAGCAGTTCCGGGACTAGCGGGGGCATCGGGTTTCCGCGCGAGCAGTACTTC. The full variable domain, in which reference TRBV5-4 and TRBJ2-7 provide the parts outside the CDR3, is ETGVTQSPTHLIKTRGQQVTLRCSSQSGHNTVSWYQQALGQGPQFIFQYYREEENGRGNFPPRFSGLQFPNYSSELNVNALELDDSALYLCASSSGTSGGIGFPREQYFGPGTRLTVT.

This clone has just a few counts. The chain carries TRBV21-1 and TRBJ2-7; no check of the table's D call, TRBD1, against the DNA was made. TRBV21-1 is a pseudogene segment. The CDR3 sequence is 11 residues long. CDR3 nucleotides: TGTGCCAGCAGGAAAGATCAGGGGCAGTACTTC. Protein: CASRKDQGQYF.

CDR3 nucleotides: TGTGCCAGCAGTGTCCGGACAGGGAGCTACGAGCAGTACTTC. It yields the protein CASSVRTGSYEQYF. The chain recombines TRBV2 with TRBJ2-7; 8 bases agree with TRBD1. The junction had 5 bases not matched to a gene; V was cut back by 4 bases and J by 3 bases. CDR1 SNHLY and CDR2 FYNNEI come from the germline V gene. The CDR3 runs 14 residues.

The chain couples TRBV16 to TRBJ1-5, with TRBD1 identical over 8 bases. This CDR3 region has 18 residues. Trimming at V came to 1 base and at J to 2 bases, leaving 10 bases not matched to a gene. Germline-derived CDR1 and CDR2 are KGHSY and FQNENV. The CDR3 nucleotides are TGTGCCAGCAGCCAATATCTCGACAGGGGAAAGGGCAATCAGCCCCAGCATTTT. Amino acids: CASSQYLDRGKGNQPQHF.

The J gene is TRBJ1-6, the V gene TRBV6-2 or TRBV6-3; 7 bases line up with TRBD1. The CDR3 is 15 residues long. V lost 4 bases to trimming and J lost 6 bases; unmatched junction nucleotides: 6. Germline lookup yields CDR1 MNHEY and CDR2 SVGEGT. The CDR3 here is CASSSPGGFNSPLHF. The CDR3 bases are TGTGCCAGCAGTTCACCAGGGGGATTTAATTCACCCCTCCACTTT.

This clone appeared a single time. The V gene is TRBV13, the J gene TRBJ1-1; D gene unclear. Between the trimmed V and J ends, which lost 4 bases and 6 bases, there was a span of 9 bases. Germline values: CDR1 PRHDT, CDR2 FYEKMQ (reference sequence). The CDR3 contains 12 residues. The CDR3 region is CASSSGPPEAFF. The CDR3 DNA sequence: TGTGCCAGCAGCTCCGGTCCACCTGAAGCTTTCTTT.

This CDR3 reads CASSRSGSSVTGELFF. The CDR3 region has the DNA TGTGCCAGCAGTCGCAGCGGGAGCTCGGTCACCGGGGAGCTGTTTTTT. This sequence joins TRBV27 and TRBJ2-2; TRBD2 matches 8 bases. Germline assignment: CDR1 MNHEY and CDR2 SMNVEV (reference sequence). The junction had 9 bases not matched to a gene; V was cut back by 5 bases and J by 4 bases. This CDR3 comprises 16 residues.

The CDR3 loop reads CASSSDRAGNTIYF. The CDR3, as DNA: TGTGCCAGCAGCTCAGACAGGGCTGGAAACACCATATATTTT. The chain recombines TRBV7-9 with TRBJ1-3, with 7 bases matching TRBD1. The CDR3 length is 14 residues. Germline CDR1 reads SEHNR; CDR2 reads FQNEAQ (reference sequence). Trimming cost V 4 bases and J 2 bases; bases outside gene matches: 2.

This sequence joins TRBV11-2 and TRBJ1-4; 7 bases fit TRBD1. The junction had 5 bases not matched to a gene; V was cut back by 5 bases and J by 5 bases. The CDR3 is 14 residues long. The germline CDR1 and CDR2 sequences are SGHAT and FQNNGV. CDR3 loop: CASSQGGQNEKLFF. DNA for the CDR3: TGTGCCAGCAGCCAAGGGGGCCAGAATGAAAAACTGTTTTTT. Full variable domain (rest looked up from reference TRBV11-2 and TRBJ1-4): EAGVAQSPRYKIIEKRQSVAFWCNPISGHATLYWYQQILGQGPKLLIQFQNNGVVDDSQLPKDRFSAERLKGVDSTLKIQPAKLEDSAVYLCASSQGGQNEKLFFGSGTQLSVL.

The rearrangement uses TRBV29-1 and TRBJ2-7, with TRBD2 identical over 14 bases. The CDR3 consists of 14 residues. The junction had 6 bases not matched to a gene; V was cut back by 6 bases and J by 5 bases. Germline V CDR1 and CDR2: SQVTM, ANQGSEA. The CDR3 DNA is TGCAGCGTCGCCGGGACTAGCGGGAGCCACGAGCAGTACTTC. Encoded protein: CSVAGTSGSHEQYF.